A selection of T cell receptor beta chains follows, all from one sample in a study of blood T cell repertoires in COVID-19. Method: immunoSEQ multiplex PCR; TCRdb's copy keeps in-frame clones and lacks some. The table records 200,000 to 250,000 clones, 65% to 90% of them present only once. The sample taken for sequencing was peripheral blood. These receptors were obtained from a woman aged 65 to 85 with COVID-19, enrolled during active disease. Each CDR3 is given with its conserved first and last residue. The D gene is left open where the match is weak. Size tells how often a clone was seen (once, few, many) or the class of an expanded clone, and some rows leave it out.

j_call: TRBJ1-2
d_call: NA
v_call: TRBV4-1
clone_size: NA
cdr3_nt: TGCGCCAGCAGCCAAGTTTTGACAGACTATGGCTACACCTTC
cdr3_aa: CASSQVLTDYGYTF

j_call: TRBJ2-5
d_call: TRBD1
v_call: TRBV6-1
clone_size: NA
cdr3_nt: TGTGCCAGCAGTGAGACAGGGACCCAAGAGACCCAGTACTTC
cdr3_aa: CASSETGTQETQYF

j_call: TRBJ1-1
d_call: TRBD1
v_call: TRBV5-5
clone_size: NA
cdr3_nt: TGTGCCAGCAGCTTGGGTTGGCAGGGGGCCACTGAAGCTTTCTTT
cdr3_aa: CASSLGWQGATEAFF

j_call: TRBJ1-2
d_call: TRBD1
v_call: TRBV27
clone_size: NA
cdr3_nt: TGTGCCAGCAGTTTGACCGGGACAGGGGGCTTTGATGGCTACACCTTC
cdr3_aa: CASSLTGTGGFDGYTF

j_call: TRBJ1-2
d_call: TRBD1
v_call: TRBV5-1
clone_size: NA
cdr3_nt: TGCGCCAGCAGCTTGGTCGGACAGGAGGCTGGTGGCTACACCTTC
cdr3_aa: CASSLVGQEAGGYTF

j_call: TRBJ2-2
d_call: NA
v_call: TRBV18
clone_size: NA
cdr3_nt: TGTGCCAGCTCACCAAGAGACACCGGGGAGCTGTTTTTT
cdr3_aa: CASSPRDTGELFF

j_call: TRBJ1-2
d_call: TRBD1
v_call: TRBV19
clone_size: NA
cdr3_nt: TGTGCCAGTAGTATTGGGACAGCGTATAGCTATGGCTACACCTTC
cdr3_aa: CASSIGTAYSYGYTF

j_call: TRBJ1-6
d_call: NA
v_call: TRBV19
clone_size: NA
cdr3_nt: TGTGCCAGTAGTATAGGGACTGTCGATAATTCACCCCTCCACTTT
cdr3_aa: CASSIGTVDNSPLHF

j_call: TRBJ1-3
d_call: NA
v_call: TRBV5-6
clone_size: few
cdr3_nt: TGTGCCAGCAGCTATCAGGGAGGAAACACCATATATTTT
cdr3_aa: CASSYQGGNTIYF

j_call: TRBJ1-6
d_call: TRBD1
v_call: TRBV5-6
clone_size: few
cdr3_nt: TGTGCCAGCAGCTTGTATAACAGGGGAATCGTTAATTCACCCCTCCACTTT
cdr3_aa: CASSLYNRGIVNSPLHF

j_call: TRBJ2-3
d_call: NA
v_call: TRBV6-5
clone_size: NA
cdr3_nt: TGTGCCAGCAGGTGGGGGGGCACAGATACGCAGTATTTT
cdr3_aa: CASRWGGTDTQYF

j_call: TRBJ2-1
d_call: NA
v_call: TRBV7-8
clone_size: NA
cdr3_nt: TGTGCCAGCAGCTTAGCGGGACTGCAGTTCTTC
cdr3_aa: CASSLAGLQFF

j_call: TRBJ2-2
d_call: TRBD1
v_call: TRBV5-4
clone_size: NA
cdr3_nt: TGTGCCAGCAGCCCGACTTCTCCAGGGGGAAACACCGGGGAGCTGTTTTTT
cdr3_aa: CASSPTSPGGNTGELFF

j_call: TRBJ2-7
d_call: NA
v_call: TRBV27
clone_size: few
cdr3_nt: TGTGCCAGCAGCCCGCCAGGCCCTTACGAGCAGTACTTC
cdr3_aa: CASSPPGPYEQYF

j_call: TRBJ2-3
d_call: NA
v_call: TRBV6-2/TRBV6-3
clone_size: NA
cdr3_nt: TGTGCCAGCAGTTCTCCAGGGGCCCAACACACAGATACGCAGTATTTT
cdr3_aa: CASSSPGAQHTDTQYF

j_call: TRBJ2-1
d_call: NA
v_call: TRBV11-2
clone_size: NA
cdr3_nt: TGTGCCAGCAGCCCGCTTGGCTTTGAGCAGTTCTTC
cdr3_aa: CASSPLGFEQFF

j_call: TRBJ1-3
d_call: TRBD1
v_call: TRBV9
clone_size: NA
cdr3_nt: TGTGCCAGCAGCACCGGACAGGGGGCCACCCCCTCTGGAAACACCATATATTTT
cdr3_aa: CASSTGQGATPSGNTIYF

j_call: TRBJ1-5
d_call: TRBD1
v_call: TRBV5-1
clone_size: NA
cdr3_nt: TGCGCCAGCAGCCAGGACGTACAGGGGAGCAATCAGCCCCAGCATTTT
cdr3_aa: CASSQDVQGSNQPQHF

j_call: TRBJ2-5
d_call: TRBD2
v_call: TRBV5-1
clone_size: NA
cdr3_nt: TGCGCCAGCCGCCCCCAGACTAGCGGGGGACAAGAGACCCAGTACTTC
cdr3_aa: CASRPQTSGGQETQYF

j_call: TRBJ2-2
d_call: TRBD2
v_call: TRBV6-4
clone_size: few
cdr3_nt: TGTGCCAGCTCTCGGGAGGTGAACACCGGGGAGCTGTTTTTT
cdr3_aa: CASSREVNTGELFF

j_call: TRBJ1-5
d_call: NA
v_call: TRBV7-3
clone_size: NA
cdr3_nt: TGTGCCAGCACCCTGGACATTAGCAATCAGCCCCAGCATTTT
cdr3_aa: CASTLDISNQPQHF

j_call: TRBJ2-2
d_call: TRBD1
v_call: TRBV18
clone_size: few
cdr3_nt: TGTGCCAGCTCACCTCTACAGGGGGCTAAGGCCGGGGAGCTGTTTTTT
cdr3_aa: CASSPLQGAKAGELFF

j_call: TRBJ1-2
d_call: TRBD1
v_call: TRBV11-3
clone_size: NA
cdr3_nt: TGTGCCAGCAGCTTAGACAGGGGGTATGGCTACACCTTC
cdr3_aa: CASSLDRGYGYTF

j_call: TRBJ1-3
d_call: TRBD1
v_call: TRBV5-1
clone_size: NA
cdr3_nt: TGCGCCAGCAGCTATCAGGGGGCGCCCGGAAACACCATATATTTT
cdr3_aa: CASSYQGAPGNTIYF

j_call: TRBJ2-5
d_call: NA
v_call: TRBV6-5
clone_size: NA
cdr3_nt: TGTGCCAGCATCGGGCAGGGTCGGGAGACCCAGTACTTC
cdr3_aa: CASIGQGRETQYF

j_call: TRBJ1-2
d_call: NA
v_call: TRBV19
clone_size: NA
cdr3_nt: TGTGCCAGTAGTACAACAGGCTTGGCAGGCTACACCTTC
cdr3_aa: CASSTTGLAGYTF

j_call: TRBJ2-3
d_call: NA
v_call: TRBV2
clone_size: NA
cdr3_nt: TGTGCCAGCAGTGAAGGGGCGTCGGCAGATACGCAGTATTTT
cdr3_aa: CASSEGASADTQYF

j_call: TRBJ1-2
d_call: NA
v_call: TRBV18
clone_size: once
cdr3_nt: TGTGCCAGCTCACCGAACCCTCAGGGGAACTATGGCTACACCTTC
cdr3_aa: CASSPNPQGNYGYTF

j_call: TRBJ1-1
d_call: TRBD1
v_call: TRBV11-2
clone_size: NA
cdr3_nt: TGTGCCAGCAGCTCAGGACAGGCCAGCACTGAAGCTTTCTTT
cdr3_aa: CASSSGQASTEAFF

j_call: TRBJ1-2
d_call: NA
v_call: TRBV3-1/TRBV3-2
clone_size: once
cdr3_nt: TGTGCCAGCAGCCAAGACGCGGTGGGCTATGGCTACACCTTC
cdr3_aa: CASSQDAVGYGYTF

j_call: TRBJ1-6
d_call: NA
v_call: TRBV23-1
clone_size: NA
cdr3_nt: TGCGCCAGCCCCGCGGCCCCCGTTTCACCCCTCCACTTT
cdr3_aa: CASPAAPVSPLHF

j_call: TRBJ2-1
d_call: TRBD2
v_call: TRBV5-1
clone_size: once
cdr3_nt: TGCGCCAGCAGCTTGTCCGGGGGGAATGAGCAGTTCTTC
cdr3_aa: CASSLSGGNEQFF

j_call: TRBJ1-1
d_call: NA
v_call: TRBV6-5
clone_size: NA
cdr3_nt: TGTGCCAGCAGCACAGTGAACACTGAAGCTTTCTTT
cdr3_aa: CASSTVNTEAFF

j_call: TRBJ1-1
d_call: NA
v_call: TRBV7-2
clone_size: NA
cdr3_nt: TGTGCCAGCAGCTTATTTCTGACAGTCAACACTGAAGCTTTCTTT
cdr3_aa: CASSLFLTVNTEAFF